This TCR beta chain was sequenced for a study of blood T cell repertoires in COVID-19. Study background: Whether acute or convalescent, the COVID-19 samples came from the United States, Italy and Spain.

Per the study methods: Amplifying reference gene primers gave estimates of nucleated cell counts. Method: immunoSEQ multiplex PCR; TCRdb's copy keeps in-frame clones and lacks some. Clone size and V and J calls were adopted from that table, with D and trimming inferred from the DNA. The data contain about 97,000 clones, more than 75% of them seen just once; the ten biggest clones take up roughly 4%. The V and J ends lost 5 bases and 5 bases respectively, with 15 bases between them. Germline V gives CDR1 SGHNT, CDR2 YENEEA. CDR3 length: 14 amino acids. The TCR comes from a human donor in a cohort sampled during active COVID-19. This chain uses TRBV11-3 with TRBJ2-5; the D gene is possibly TRBD1 (6 bases). Input material: peripheral blood. The DNA of the CDR3 is TGTGCCAGCAGCCCCCCACCTAGGGGGGAGACCCAGTACTTC. This gives the protein CASSPPPRGETQYF.